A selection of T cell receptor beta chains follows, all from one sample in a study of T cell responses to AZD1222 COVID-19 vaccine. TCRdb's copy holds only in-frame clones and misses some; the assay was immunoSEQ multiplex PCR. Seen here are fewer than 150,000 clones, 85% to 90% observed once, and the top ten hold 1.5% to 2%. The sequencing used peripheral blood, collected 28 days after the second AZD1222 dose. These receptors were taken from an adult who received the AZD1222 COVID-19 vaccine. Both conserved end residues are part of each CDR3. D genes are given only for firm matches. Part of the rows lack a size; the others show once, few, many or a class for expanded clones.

CAISEGREGTQYF TGTGCCATCAGCGAGGGAAGGGAGGGGACCCAGTACTTC TRBD2 TRBV10-3 13 TRBJ2-5 -
CASSFGLGGWGNQPQHF TGTGCCAGCAGTTTCGGTCTGGGGGGTTGGGGCAATCAGCCCCAGCATTTT - TRBV28 17 TRBJ1-5 few
CASSLAASYNEQFF TGCGCCAGCAGCTTGGCAGCGTCCTACAATGAGCAGTTCTTC - TRBV5-1 14 TRBJ2-1 -
CASSRTSETSSYNEQFF TGTGCCAGCAGTAGGACTAGCGAGACCTCCTCCTACAATGAGCAGTTCTTC TRBD2 TRBV4-2 17 TRBJ2-1 -
CASSISGGSDTEAFF TGTGCCAGCAGCATTTCAGGGGGCTCCGACACTGAAGCTTTCTTT TRBD1 TRBV7-9 15 TRBJ1-1 -
CASSEPLTGPNSGANVLTF TGCGCCAGCAGTGAGCCCTTGACAGGGCCGAACTCTGGGGCCAACGTCCTGACTTTC TRBD1 TRBV10-2 19 TRBJ2-6 -
CASSRTSGGEAELFF TGTGCCAGCAGCCGGACTAGCGGGGGGGAGGCGGAGCTGTTTTTT TRBD2 TRBV5-4 15 TRBJ2-2 -
CASSFLTGGAGELFF TGTGCCAGCAGCTTCCTAACCGGTGGCGCCGGGGAGCTGTTTTTT - TRBV11-2 15 TRBJ2-2 -
CASSLAGTTDTQYF TGTGCCTCGAGCCTAGCGGGGACCACAGATACGCAGTATTTT TRBD2 TRBV11-3 14 TRBJ2-3 -
CAIEQGFGQPQHF TGTGCCATCGAACAGGGGTTTGGTCAGCCCCAGCATTTT TRBD1 TRBV24-1 13 TRBJ1-5 -
CASRREDTQYF TGTGCCAGCAGGCGGGAGGATACGCAGTATTTT TRBD2 TRBV27 11 TRBJ2-3 -
CASSSGTGTGELFF TGTGCCAGCAGCTCAGGGACGGGCACCGGGGAGCTGTTTTTT - TRBV7-2 14 TRBJ2-2 -
CATSDFAGDSAFF TGTGCCACCAGTGATTTCGCGGGGGATTCAGCTTTCTTT - TRBV24-1 13 TRBJ1-1 -
CASSSGDGGRIYGYTF TGTGCCAGCAGTTCGGGTGACGGGGGGCGTATCTATGGCTACACCTTC - TRBV28 16 TRBJ1-2 -
CASSWGGKGNEKLFF TGTGCCAGCAGCTGGGGCGGCAAGGGAAATGAAAAACTGTTTTTT - TRBV6-2/TRBV6-3 15 TRBJ1-4 -
CASKLAGVSYEQYF TGCGCCAGCAAGCTAGCGGGAGTCTCCTACGAGCAGTACTTC TRBD2 TRBV10-2 14 TRBJ2-7 -
CASSLTGGITEAFF TGTGCCAGCAGCTTAACAGGGGGCATAACTGAAGCTTTCTTT TRBD1 TRBV5-6 14 TRBJ1-1 -
CASSLWAPGHLSYEQYF TGTGCCAGCAGTTTATGGGCCCCGGGACACTTATCCTACGAGCAGTACTTC - TRBV27 17 TRBJ2-7 -
CASSPPGGRLTDTQYF TGTGCCAGCTCACCACCAGGGGGTCGGTTGACAGATACGCAGTATTTT - TRBV18 16 TRBJ2-3 -
CASSHQTGGGEKLFF TGTGCCAGCAGCCACCAGACAGGGGGAGGTGAAAAACTGTTTTTT TRBD1 TRBV3-1/TRBV3-2 15 TRBJ1-4 -
CASSKQGASYGYTF TGTGCCAGTAGTAAACAGGGGGCTTCCTATGGCTACACCTTC TRBD1 TRBV19 14 TRBJ1-2 -
CASSLSPGNYGYTF TGCGCCAGCAGCTTGTCTCCGGGAAACTATGGCTACACCTTC - TRBV5-1 14 TRBJ1-2 -
CASSGSDSGYTF TGTGCCAGCAGTGGGTCGGACTCGGGCTACACCTTC - TRBV2 12 TRBJ1-2 -
CASGRGGTGWNQPQHF TGCGCCAGTGGGAGGGGCGGGACAGGGTGGAATCAGCCCCAGCATTTT TRBD1 TRBV10-2 16 TRBJ1-5 -
CASTPPWAGGTDTQYF TGCGCCAGCACCCCCCCCTGGGCGGGGGGCACAGATACGCAGTATTTT TRBD2 TRBV5-1 16 TRBJ2-3 -
CASSMSPGTGSGKLFF TGTGCCAGTAGTATGTCCCCCGGGACAGGGTCCGGAAAACTGTTTTTT TRBD1 TRBV19 16 TRBJ1-4 -
CASSLGAVDTEAFF TGTGCCAGCAGCTTGGGGGCCGTGGACACTGAAGCTTTCTTT - TRBV5-5 14 TRBJ1-1 -
CASSLDVSEAFF TGTGCCAGCAGCTTAGATGTGAGTGAAGCTTTCTTT - TRBV11-2 12 TRBJ1-1 -
CASSLAGLTYNEQFF TGCGCCAGCAGCTTGGCAGGTTTGACCTACAATGAGCAGTTCTTC - TRBV5-1 15 TRBJ2-1 once
CATSDPRAGTAGANVLTF TGTGCCACCAGTGATCCCCGCGCAGGGACGGCTGGGGCCAACGTCCTGACTTTC - TRBV24-1 18 TRBJ2-6 -
CASSSTISTDTQYF TGTGCCAGCAGCTCGACTATATCCACAGATACGCAGTATTTT - TRBV6-5 14 TRBJ2-3 -
CASSPSGTGELFF TGTGCCAGCAGCCCCAGCGGGACCGGGGAGCTGTTTTTT - TRBV12-3/TRBV12-4 13 TRBJ2-2 -
CASSQGFSYEQYF TGCGCCAGCAGCCAGGGTTTTTCCTACGAGCAGTACTTC - TRBV4-3 13 TRBJ2-7 once
CAISDPTGGDYEQYF TGTGCCATCAGTGACCCGACAGGGGGAGACTACGAGCAGTACTTC TRBD1 TRBV10-3 15 TRBJ2-7 -
CASSPARGGGAKTQYF TGTGCCAGCAGCCCGGCCCGCGGAGGGGGCGCGAAGACCCAGTACTTC - TRBV5-4 16 TRBJ2-5 -
CASSSTGGARPYEQYF TGTGCCAGCAGCTCCACGGGGGGGGCGAGACCCTACGAGCAGTACTTC TRBD2 TRBV28 16 TRBJ2-7 -